The 7 T cell receptor beta chains presented below share a single source sample, sequenced in a study of neurological immune-mediated disorders. From the 5' RACE reads, TCRdb called clonotypes with MiXCR, one entry per CDR3 protein. The sample records 50,000 to 55,000 distinct CDR3 sequences, 10% to 13% being singletons. Sequenced material: PBMCs. These receptors originate from a man in his sixties or seventies with HTLV-1-associated myelopathy (HAM/TSP).

This clonotype was recorded many times. The chain uses TRBV7-9 and TRBJ2-2, with TRBD1 identical over 10 bases. The V and J ends lost 5 bases and 7 bases, in that order; junction bases with no gene match: 7. Germline CDR1 is SEHNR and CDR2 is FQNEAQ (reference sequence). This CDR3 spans 15 amino acids. The CDR3 sequence: CASSPDRGLNGELFF. In DNA, the CDR3 is TGTGCCAGCAGCCCCGACAGGGGGCTAAACGGGGAGCTGTTTTTT.

This clonotype was recorded at least ten times. The V call is TRBV11-2, the J call TRBJ2-5, with D maybe TRBD1 (6 bases). The germline gives CDR1 SGHAT, CDR2 FQNNGV. V lost 2 bases and J 2 bases, leaving 6 bases between the germline ends. The CDR3 extends over 13 amino acids. For the CDR3, the DNA is TGTGCCAGCAGCTTAAGGGGGCAAGAGACCCAGTACTTC. Translation gives CASSLRGQETQYF.

This clonotype was seen ten or more times. CDR3 loop: CSVRRGGPYEQYF. The DNA of the CDR3 is TGCAGTGTAAGACGGGGGGGTCCCTACGAGCAGTACTTC. This chain joins TRBV20-1 and TRBJ2-7; 8 bases match TRBD2. After removal of 7 bases from V and 2 bases from J, the junction contained 7 bases not matched to a gene. Germline CDR1 is DFQATT and CDR2 is SNEGSKA (reference sequence). CDR3 size: 13 residues.

Ten or more counts support this clonotype. The gene calls are TRBV28 and TRBJ2-2; TRBD1 matches 8 bases. V was pared by 6 bases and J by 3 bases, with 3 bases of the junction left unmatched. The CDR3 spans 14 residues. Per germline, CDR1 MDHEN and CDR2 SYDVKM. The CDR3: CASRQGADTGELFF. For the CDR3, the DNA is TGTGCCAGCAGGCAGGGGGCGGACACCGGGGAGCTGTTTTTT.

This clonotype came up many times. The chain joins TRBV28 to TRBJ2-5; 7 bases are shared with TRBD1. The CDR3 is 15 amino acids. Per the germline V gene, CDR1 is MDHEN and CDR2 is SYDVKM. V was clipped by 5 bases and J by 2 bases; unmatched bases: 8. This CDR3 is CASSRPGQLQETQYF. CDR3 coding DNA: TGTGCCAGCAGTAGACCGGGACAGCTACAAGAGACCCAGTACTTC. Full variable domain (missing parts from reference TRBV28 and TRBJ2-5): DVKVTQSSRYLVKRTGEKVFLECVQDMDHENMFWYRQDPGLGLRLIYFSYDVKMKEKGDIPEGYSVSREKKERFSLILESASTNQTSMYLCASSRPGQLQETQYFGPGTRLLVL.

This clonotype has only a few counts. The CDR3 protein is CASNFRQTYQPQHF. CDR3 coding DNA: TGTGCCAGCAACTTTAGACAGACTTATCAGCCCCAGCATTTT. The rearrangement links TRBV6-2 or TRBV6-3 to TRBJ1-5; D might be TRBD1 (5 bases). The CDR3 contains 14 residues. Deletions cut 7 bases from V and 5 bases from J, with 15 bases between. Germline V lookup: CDR1 MNHEY, CDR2 SVGEGT.

Many counts were recorded for this clonotype. This chain links TRBV12-3 or TRBV12-4 with TRBJ2-2; D may be TRBD2 (6 bases). The CDR3 loop spans 16 amino acids. V lost 7 bases, J lost 5 bases, and 20 bases lay in between. CDR3 sequence (DNA): TGTGCCAGCAAGGTCCCCTCAGCGGGTCAGACCGGGGAGCTGTTTTTT. Encoded protein: CASKVPSAGQTGELFF.